Following are 15 T cell receptor beta chains from one sample sequenced in a study of T cells in Graves' hyperthyroidism and ophthalmopathy. The CDR3 regions of TCR beta were amplified from RNA transcripts. HTBI primers were used for first-round RT-PCR of the TCR CDR3. TCRdb called the multiplex PCR reads again in MiXCR, with one record for every CDR3 protein. Of about 360,000 distinct CDR3 sequences listed, about 12% are singletons. Source material: blood. These receptors all stem from a woman aged 18-29 years with Graves' hyperthyroidism.

This clonotype showed up many times. This chain links TRBV6-2 or TRBV6-3 with TRBJ1-2; D is undetermined. CDR1 is MNHEY, CDR2 SVGEGT, per germline. The CDR3 consists of 13 residues. Trimming shortened V by 2 bases and J by 3 bases, and 7 bases separated the two germline ends. The CDR3: CASSYLSDYGYTF. The CDR3 DNA reads TGTGCCAGCAGTTACCTTTCCGACTATGGCTACACCTTC.

The table lists this clonotype with many counts. The chain carries TRBV20-1 and TRBJ2-7; 7 nucleotides match TRBD1. The CDR3 totals 13 residues. The V gene's germline CDR1 is DFQATT and CDR2 SNEGSKA (reference sequence). Trimming cost V 3 bases and J 3 bases; bases outside gene matches: 5. Written as DNA, the CDR3 is TGCAGTGCTAGTGGGCGACAGGGCTACGAGCAGTACTTC. This encodes CSASGRQGYEQYF.

This clonotype occurred a few times. The chain carries TRBV9 and TRBJ2-7; D not resolved. V was trimmed by 0 bases and J by 2 bases, leaving 12 bases between them. The germline gives CDR1 SGDLS, CDR2 YYNGEE. CDR3 length equals 15 residues. Here the CDR3 DNA reads TGTGCCAGCAGCGTAGACCAGGCCCAAACCTACGAGCAGTACTTC. Translating gives CASSVDQAQTYEQYF.

Many counts were recorded for this clonotype. The chain uses TRBV6-2 or TRBV6-3 and TRBJ2-7; D not certain. In germline, CDR1 is MNHEY, CDR2 SVGEGT. CDR3 length: 13 amino acids. V lost 2 bases, J lost 5 bases, and 10 bases lay in between. In DNA form, the CDR3 reads TGTGCCAGCAGTTACCCCGGACGTCACGAGCAGTACTTC. It is translated as CASSYPGRHEQYF.

V is TRBV7-9 and J is TRBJ1-1, with TRBD1 as a possible D gene (6 bases). CDR3 size: 14 residues. Germline CDR1 SEHNR, CDR2 FQNEAQ (reference sequence). V gave up 5 bases and J gave up 7 bases, with 17 bases separating them. The CDR3 here is CASSPGQPPFEAFF. Here the CDR3 DNA reads TGTGCCAGCAGCCCAGGACAGCCACCCTTTGAAGCTTTCTTT.

A remark on this clonotype: Being one base from a much bigger clone, this may be a read error. V usage is TRBV5-1 and J usage is TRBJ2-7; D could derive from TRBD1 or TRBD2 (7 bases each). Germline V gene lookup returns CDR1 SGHRS and CDR2 YFSETQ. The CDR3 loop spans 13 amino acids. The CDR3, as DNA: TGCGCCAGCAGTATGGGAGGGGGCTACGAGCGGTACTTC. Its protein product is CASSMGGGYERYF. The full variable domain, its missing parts supplied by reference TRBV5-1 and TRBJ2-7, is KAGVTQTPRYLIKTRGQQVTLSCSPISGHRSVSWYQQTPGQGLQFLFEYFSETQRNKGNFPGRFSGRQFSNSRSEMNVSTLELGDSALYLCASSMGGGYERYFGPGTRLTVT.

This clonotype showed up many times. The V call is TRBV2, the J call TRBJ1-1; perhaps TRBD1 as D (5 bases). Germline CDR1 reads SNHLY; CDR2 reads FYNNEI. V was shortened by 5 bases and J by 6 bases, with 16 bases between the two germline ends. The CDR3 has 14 amino acids. Here the CDR3 DNA reads TGTGCCAGCAGTAGCAGGGCAGGGACGGCTGAAGCTTTCTTT. Its translation: CASSSRAGTAEAFF.

The table lists this clonotype with many counts. The chain carries TRBV12-3 or TRBV12-4 and TRBJ2-2; 9 positions agree with TRBD1. The CDR3 runs 16 residues. V shed 6 bases, J shed 6 bases, and the junction held 11 bases outside the gene matches. CDR3 sequence: CASREGQGSPAGELFF. DNA for the CDR3: TGTGCCAGCAGGGAGGGACAGGGATCTCCGGCCGGGGAGCTGTTTTTT.

Ten or more counts support this clonotype. The J gene is TRBJ2-3, the V gene TRBV4-1; 12 bases are shared with TRBD1. With 3 bases clipped from V and 6 bases from J, the junction kept 7 bases outside the gene matches. CDR3 size: 16 residues. Germline V gene data show CDR1 as MGHRA and CDR2 as YSYEKL. This chain's CDR3 is CASSQPGQGAKDTQYF. CDR3 DNA sequence: TGCGCCAGCAGCCAGCCGGGACAGGGGGCAAAGGATACGCAGTATTTT.

This clonotype was picked up many times. The chain is built from TRBV12-3 or TRBV12-4 and TRBJ1-2; a possible D gene is TRBD1 (6 bases). The CDR3 is 14 residues long. Deletions cut 5 bases from V and 4 bases from J, with 14 bases between. The CDR3 spells CASSPVVDSYGYTF. The CDR3 DNA follows: TGTGCCAGCAGTCCCGTGGTGGACAGCTATGGCTACACCTTC.

In regard to this clonotype: A much larger clonotype is one base distant, so this may be a read error. V is TRBV5-6 and J is TRBJ2-1, with D possibly matching TRBD1 (5 bases). The CDR3 sequence is 15 residues long. Germline V gives CDR1 SGHDT, CDR2 YYEEEE. The germline V and J ends were trimmed by 3 bases and 5 bases, with 15 bases remaining between them. DNA of the CDR3: TGTGCCAGCAGCTGCGGTACAGGTGTCGACAATGAGCAGTTCTTC. Protein: CASSCGTGVDNEQFF.

This clonotype was observed at least ten times. The chain links TRBV28 to TRBJ2-5, with D tentatively TRBD1 (5 bases). Germline CDR1 MDHEN, CDR2 SYDVKM. Deletions cut 3 bases from V and 5 bases from J, with 34 bases between. The CDR3 contains 21 residues. The CDR3 sequence: CASSFRLIDEDGGTGQETQYF. The CDR3 DNA sequence: TGTGCCAGCAGTTTTAGGTTGATCGATGAGGATGGTGGTACAGGCCAGGAGACCCAGTACTTC.

There are a few counts of this clonotype. The rearrangement links TRBV5-4 to TRBJ2-1, with 16 nucleotides matching TRBD2. Germline CDR1 SGHNT, CDR2 YYREEE (reference sequence). V shed 4 bases and J 14 bases; nucleotides not matched to a gene: 15. The CDR3 is 17 residues long. The CDR3 sequence is CASSPYGRGLAGGPKFF. The DNA for the CDR3 is TGTGCCAGCAGCCCCTACGGCCGGGGACTAGCGGGAGGGCCAAAGTTCTTC. Combining the CDR3 with reference TRBV5-4 and TRBJ2-1 gives the whole variable domain ETGVTQSPTHLIKTRGQQVTLRCSSQSGHNTVSWYQQALGQGPQFIFQYYREEENGRGNFPPRFSGLQFPNYSSELNVNALELDDSALYLCASSPYGRGLAGGPKFFGPGTRLTVL.

For this clonotype: A much larger clonotype is one base distant, so this may be a read error. The chain recombines TRBV11-1 with TRBJ2-7; 9 bases line up with TRBD2. This CDR3 spans 16 amino acids. Trimming took 5 bases from V and 7 from J; bases not matched to a gene: 15. Germline V gene sequence: CDR1 SGHAT, CDR2 FQDESV (reference sequence). The CDR3 DNA reads as TGTGCCAGCAGCCTAACGGGACTAGCAACGGGCAGGGAGCAGTACTTC. It yields the protein CASSLTGLATGREQYF.

This clonotype was detected a few times. The chain combines TRBV6-2 or TRBV6-3 with TRBJ1-2; a weak D match, TRBD1 (6 bases). V shed 8 bases and J shed 2 bases, with 18 bases lying between them. This CDR3 region has 15 residues. CDR1 is MNHEY and CDR2 is SVGEGT in the germline V gene. DNA of the CDR3: TGTGCCAGCGGAGGGGGGGCATGGATCAACTATGGCTACACCTTC. The encoded protein is CASGGGAWINYGYTF.